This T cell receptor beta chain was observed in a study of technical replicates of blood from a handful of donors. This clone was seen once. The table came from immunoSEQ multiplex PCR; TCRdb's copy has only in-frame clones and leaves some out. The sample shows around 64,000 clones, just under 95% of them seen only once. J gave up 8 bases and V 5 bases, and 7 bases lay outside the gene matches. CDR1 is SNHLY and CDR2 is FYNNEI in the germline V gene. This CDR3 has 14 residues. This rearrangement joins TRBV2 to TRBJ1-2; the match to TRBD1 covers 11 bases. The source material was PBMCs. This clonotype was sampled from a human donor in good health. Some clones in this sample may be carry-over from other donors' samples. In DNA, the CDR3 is TGTGCCAGCAGTTCCGGGACAGGGGGAGAGGGCTACACCTTC. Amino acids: CASSSGTGGEGYTF.